Following are 12 T cell receptor beta chains from one sample sequenced in a study of blood T cell repertoires in COVID-19. Assay: immunoSEQ multiplex PCR; the TCRdb copy retains only in-frame clones and omits some. This sample has approximately 240,000 clones, with 65% to 80% found just once. The material sequenced was peripheral blood. All receptors derive from a woman aged 40-49 years with active or convalescent COVID-19.

V usage is TRBV18 and J usage is TRBJ1-2, with 12 positions matching TRBD1. The germline gives CDR1 KGHSH, CDR2 LQKENI. This CDR3 has 15 residues. The V segment lost 10 bases and the J segment 6 bases; nucleotides outside the gene matches: 12. The DNA of the CDR3 is TGTGCCACCACTCCGGGACAGGGGGCGATAAATGGCTACACCTTC. This translates into CATTPGQGAINGYTF.

This clone was seen once. The V call is TRBV19, the J call TRBJ1-4; TRBD1 aligns across 10 bases. Germline CDR1 LNHDA, CDR2 SQIVND (reference sequence). The J segment lost 5 bases and the V segment lost 5 bases, leaving 11 bases of the junction unmatched. This CDR3 has 17 amino acids. The CDR3 DNA reads as TGTGCCAGTAGTTTAAGGACAGGGGGTACGGGAAATGAAAAACTGTTTTTT. The encoded protein is CASSLRTGGTGNEKLFF.

The V call is TRBV7-2, the J call TRBJ1-3; weak D call: TRBD1 (5 bases). V lost 5 bases and J 4 bases, leaving 12 bases between the germline ends. Germline loops: CDR1 SGHTA, CDR2 FQGNSA. CDR3 length equals 14 residues. The CDR3 DNA sequence: TGTGCCAGCAGCATGCGGGGCCTCGGAAACACCATATATTTT. Amino acids: CASSMRGLGNTIYF.

V usage is TRBV6-1 and J usage is TRBJ1-2; TRBD1 agrees at 7 bases. CDR1 MNHNS and CDR2 SASEGT come from the germline V gene. The V and J ends lost 3 bases and 2 bases, in that order; junction bases with no gene match: 3. This CDR3 region has 14 residues. The CDR3 sequence: CASSDGRGNYGYTF. Here the CDR3 DNA reads TGTGCCAGCAGTGACGGCAGGGGGAACTATGGCTACACCTTC.

The chain recombines TRBV29-1 with TRBJ1-1, with D possibly being TRBD1 (5 bases). CDR1 and CDR2 (germline): SQVTM, ANQGSEA. V shed 3 bases and J shed 4 bases, with 9 bases lying between them. The CDR3 is 12 residues long. CDR3 coding DNA: TGCAGCGTTGAGGGCGGGACCACTGAAGCTTTCTTT. It is translated as CSVEGGTTEAFF.

The J gene is TRBJ2-1, the V gene TRBV4-1; D unresolved. The CDR3 covers 12 residues. Between the trimmed V and J ends, which lost 1 base and 6 bases, there was a span of 4 bases. Germline V CDR1 and CDR2: MGHRA, YSYEKL. The CDR3 region has the DNA TGCGCCAGCAGCCAAGGAGCCAATGAGCAGTTCTTC. Its translation is CASSQGANEQFF.

V gene TRBV7-9 combines with J gene TRBJ1-2, with D maybe TRBD1 (6 bases). Germline V gene lookup returns CDR1 SEHNR and CDR2 FQNEAQ (reference sequence). The CDR3 runs to 14 residues. Between the trimmed V and J ends, which lost 1 base and 4 bases, there was a span of 10 bases. CDR3 in amino acids: CASSLVGGGYGYTF. The CDR3 bases are TGTGCCAGCAGCTTAGTTGGGGGCGGCTATGGCTACACCTTC.

This sequence joins TRBV6-2 or TRBV6-3 and TRBJ1-2, with D possibly being TRBD1 (5 bases). V was shortened by 1 base and J by 2 bases, with 8 bases between the two germline ends. The CDR3 contains 14 residues. CDR1 is MNHEY and CDR2 is SVGEGT in the germline V gene. CDR3 coding DNA: TGTGCCAGCAGTTACTTTGCAGGGAACTATGGCTACACCTTC. Its protein product is CASSYFAGNYGYTF.

This rearrangement joins TRBV6-2 or TRBV6-3 to TRBJ2-1, with a possible D match to TRBD2 (5 bases). Germline assignment: CDR1 MNHEY and CDR2 SVGEGT. This CDR3 region has 17 residues. Between the trimmed V and J ends, which lost 4 bases and 0 bases, there was a span of 16 bases. CDR3 region: CASSSVVETSSYNEQFF. CDR3 nucleotides: TGTGCCAGCAGTTCGGTCGTAGAAACTAGCTCCTACAATGAGCAGTTCTTC.

The rearrangement joins TRBV25-1 to TRBJ2-3; D perhaps matches TRBD2 (7 bases). This CDR3 contains 15 residues. V lost 4 bases, J lost 0 bases, and 11 bases lay in between. Germline V lookup: CDR1 MGHDK, CDR2 SYGVNS. The chain's CDR3 is CASSVGGLSTDTQYF. CDR3 sequence (DNA): TGTGCCAGCAGTGTGGGGGGGCTTAGCACAGATACGCAGTATTTT. Supplemented by reference TRBV25-1 and TRBJ2-3, the full variable domain reads EADIYQTPRYLVIGTGKKITLECSQTMGHDKMYWYQQDPGMELHLIHYSYGVNSTEKGDLSSESTVSRIRTEHFPLTLESARPSHTSQYLCASSVGGLSTDTQYFGPGTRLTVL.

The J gene is TRBJ1-2, the V gene TRBV27; TRBD1 matches 9 bases. The CDR3 spans 14 residues. The germline CDR1 and CDR2 sequences are MNHEY and SMNVEV (reference sequence). The ends lost 5 bases at V and 7 bases at J; junction bases unmatched: 8. The chain's CDR3 is CASSQSTGGGGYTF. The CDR3 bases are TGTGCCAGCAGTCAATCGACAGGGGGAGGTGGCTACACCTTC.

This sequence joins TRBV6-5 and TRBJ1-2; no clear D. Germline V lookup: CDR1 MNHEY, CDR2 SVGAGI. Trimming left V 4 bases short and J 4 bases short, with 13 bases between. The CDR3 runs to 14 residues. CDR3 nucleotide sequence: TGTGCCAGCAGTTCCCCCTCTATTTTCTATGGCTACACCTTC. Amino acid sequence: CASSSPSIFYGYTF.